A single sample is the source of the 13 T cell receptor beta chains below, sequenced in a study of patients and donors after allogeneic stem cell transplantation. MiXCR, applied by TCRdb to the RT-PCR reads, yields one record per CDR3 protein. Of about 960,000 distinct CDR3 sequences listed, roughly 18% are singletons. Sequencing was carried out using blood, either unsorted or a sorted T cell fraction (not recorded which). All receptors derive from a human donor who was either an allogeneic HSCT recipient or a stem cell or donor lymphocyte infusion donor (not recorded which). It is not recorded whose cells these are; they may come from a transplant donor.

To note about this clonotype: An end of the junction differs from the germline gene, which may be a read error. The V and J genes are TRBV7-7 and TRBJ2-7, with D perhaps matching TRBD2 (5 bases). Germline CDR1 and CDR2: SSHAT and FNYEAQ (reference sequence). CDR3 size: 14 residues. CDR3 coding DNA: TGTGCTAGCAGCCCGGCGTCCGCGGGCTACGAGCAGTACTTC. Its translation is CASSPASAGYEQYF.

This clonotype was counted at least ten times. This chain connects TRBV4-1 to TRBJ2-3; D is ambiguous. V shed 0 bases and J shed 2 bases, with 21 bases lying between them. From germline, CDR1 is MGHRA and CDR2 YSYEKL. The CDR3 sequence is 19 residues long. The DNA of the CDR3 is TGCGCCAGCAGCCAAGATCAGACATCACCATTATTATACACAGATACGCAGTATTTT. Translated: CASSQDQTSPLLYTDTQYF.

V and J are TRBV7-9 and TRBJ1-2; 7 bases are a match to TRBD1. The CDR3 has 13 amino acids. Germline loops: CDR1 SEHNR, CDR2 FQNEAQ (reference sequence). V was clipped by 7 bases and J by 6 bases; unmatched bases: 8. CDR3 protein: CASTEGAGDGYTF. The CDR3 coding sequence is TGTGCCAGCACCGAGGGGGCGGGCGATGGCTACACCTTC.

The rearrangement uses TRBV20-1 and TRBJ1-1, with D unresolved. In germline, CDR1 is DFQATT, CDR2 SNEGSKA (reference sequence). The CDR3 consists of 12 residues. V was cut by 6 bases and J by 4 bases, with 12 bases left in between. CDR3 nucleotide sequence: TGCAGTGCGCGGGCGCCGGGCACTGAAGCTTTCTTT. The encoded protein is CSARAPGTEAFF.

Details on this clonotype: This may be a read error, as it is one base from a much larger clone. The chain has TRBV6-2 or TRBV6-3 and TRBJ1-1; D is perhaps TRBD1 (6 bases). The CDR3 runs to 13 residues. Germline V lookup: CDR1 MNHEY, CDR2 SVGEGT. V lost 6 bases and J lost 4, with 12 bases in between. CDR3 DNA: TGTGCCAGCAGCTATGGACAGTTCACTGAAGCTTTCTTT. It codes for CASSYGQFTEAFF.

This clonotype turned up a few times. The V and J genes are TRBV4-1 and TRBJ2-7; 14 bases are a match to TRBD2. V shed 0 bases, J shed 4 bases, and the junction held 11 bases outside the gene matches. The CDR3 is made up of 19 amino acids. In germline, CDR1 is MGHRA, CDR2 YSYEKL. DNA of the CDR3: TGCGCCAGCAGCCAAGATAAAAGACTAGCGGGAGGGCCTGGATACGAGCAGTACTTC. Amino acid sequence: CASSQDKRLAGGPGYEQYF.

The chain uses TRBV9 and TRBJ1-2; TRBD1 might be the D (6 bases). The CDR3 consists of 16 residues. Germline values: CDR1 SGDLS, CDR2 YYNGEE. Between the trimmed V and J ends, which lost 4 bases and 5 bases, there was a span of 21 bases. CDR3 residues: CASSPQLRGVGYGYTF. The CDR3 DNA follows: TGTGCCAGCAGCCCCCAGCTTAGGGGGGTTGGGTATGGCTACACCTTC.

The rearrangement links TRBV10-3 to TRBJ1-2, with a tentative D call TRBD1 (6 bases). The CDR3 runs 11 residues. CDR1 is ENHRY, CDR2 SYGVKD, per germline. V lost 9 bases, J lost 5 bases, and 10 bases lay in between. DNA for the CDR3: TGTGCCATAGCTCAGGGGTATGGCTACACCTTC. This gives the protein CAIAQGYGYTF.

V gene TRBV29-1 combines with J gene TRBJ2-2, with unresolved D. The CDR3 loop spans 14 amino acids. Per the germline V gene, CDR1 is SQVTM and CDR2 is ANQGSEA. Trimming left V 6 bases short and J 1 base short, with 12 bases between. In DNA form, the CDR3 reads TGCAGCGTGAGGACGGTGGTGAACACCGGGGAGCTGTTTTTT. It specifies CSVRTVVNTGELFF.

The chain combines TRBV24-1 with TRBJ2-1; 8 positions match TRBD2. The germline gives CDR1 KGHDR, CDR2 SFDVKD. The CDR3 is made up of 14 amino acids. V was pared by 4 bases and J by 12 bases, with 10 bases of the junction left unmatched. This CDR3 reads CATSDPPTSEGQFF. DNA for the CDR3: TGTGCCACCAGTGACCCCCCGACTAGCGAGGGGCAGTTCTTC.

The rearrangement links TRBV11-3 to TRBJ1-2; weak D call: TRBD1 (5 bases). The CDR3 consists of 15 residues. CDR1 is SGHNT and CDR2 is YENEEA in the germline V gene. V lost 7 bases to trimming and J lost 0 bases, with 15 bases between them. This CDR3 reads CASTLRDGANYGYTF. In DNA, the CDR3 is TGTGCCAGCACCCTCCGGGACGGCGCTAACTATGGCTACACCTTC.

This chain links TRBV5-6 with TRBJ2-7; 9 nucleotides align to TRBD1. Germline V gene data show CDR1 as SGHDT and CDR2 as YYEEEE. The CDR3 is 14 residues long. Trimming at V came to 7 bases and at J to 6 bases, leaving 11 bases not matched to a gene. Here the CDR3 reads CASSPGQGRAEQYF. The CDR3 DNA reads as TGTGCCAGCTCCCCCGGACAGGGGAGGGCCGAGCAGTACTTC.

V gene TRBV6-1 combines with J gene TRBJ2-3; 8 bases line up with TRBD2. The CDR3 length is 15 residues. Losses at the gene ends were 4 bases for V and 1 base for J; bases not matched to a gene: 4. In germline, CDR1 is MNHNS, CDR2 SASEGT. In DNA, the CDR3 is TGTGCCAGCAGTGGTAAAGCGGGGGGCACAGATACGCAGTATTTT. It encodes CASSGKAGGTDTQYF.